This T cell receptor beta chain was recorded in a study of cytomegalovirus exposure and HLA in healthy donors. General study results and limits: In an earlier analysis, in some 540 donors, most V segments appeared productive either ~87% or ~30% of the time.

Remarks on this clone: As yet, its antigen is unknown.

CDR3 size: 15 residues. CDR1 and CDR2 from the germline V gene are SGHRS and YFSETQ. Trimming at V came to 4 bases and at J to 9 bases, leaving 10 bases not matched to a gene. It was with 60 Vbeta and 13 Jbeta primers that the PCR ran. Produced via immunoSEQ multiplex PCR; TCRdb's table is partial and in-frame only. The sample contains about 180,000 clones, roughly 80% of which appear only once. The chain combines TRBV5-1 with TRBJ1-4, with 9 bases matching TRBD1. This clonotype was obtained from a woman in her 50s in good health and CMV-seropositive. The material sequenced was PBMCs. Here the CDR3 DNA reads TGCGCCAGCAGCCTTACACAGGGGGCGCAGCAAAAACTGTTTTTT. This sequence encodes CASSLTQGAQQKLFF.